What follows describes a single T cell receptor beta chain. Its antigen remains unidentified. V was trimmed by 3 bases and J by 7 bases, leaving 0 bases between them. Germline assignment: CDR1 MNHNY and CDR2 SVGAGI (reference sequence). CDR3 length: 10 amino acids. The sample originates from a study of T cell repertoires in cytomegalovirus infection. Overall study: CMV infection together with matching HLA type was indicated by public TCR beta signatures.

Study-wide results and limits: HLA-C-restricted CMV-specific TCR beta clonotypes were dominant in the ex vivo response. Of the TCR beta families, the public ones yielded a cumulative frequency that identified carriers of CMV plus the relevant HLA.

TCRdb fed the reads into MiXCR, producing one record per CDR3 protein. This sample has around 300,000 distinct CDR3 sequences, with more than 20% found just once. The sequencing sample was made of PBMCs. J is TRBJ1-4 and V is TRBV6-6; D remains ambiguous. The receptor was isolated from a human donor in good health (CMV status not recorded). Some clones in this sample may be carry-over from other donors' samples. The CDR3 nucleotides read TGTGCCAGCAGTTATGAAAAACTGTTTTTT. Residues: CASSYEKLFF.